Described below is a single T cell receptor beta chain sequence and its context. This sample was included in a study of blood T cell repertoires in COVID-19. The overall study: Material from acute and convalescent COVID-19 was sourced from the United States, Italy and Spain. Sources were T cells, B-cell-depleted T cells, or PBMCs; the material itself was cDNA or gDNA.

Original processing methods: Reference gene primer amplification yielded estimated nucleated cell counts. Here immunoSEQ multiplex PCR was the method, and the copy in TCRdb shows in-frame clones only, minus some. V, J and clone size were drawn from that table, and D and trimming were deduced from the DNA. The sample contains over 45,000 clones, 80% to 90% of which appear only once. The CDR3 totals 14 residues. Germline V CDR1 and CDR2: LNHDA, SQIVND (reference sequence). J gave up 9 bases and V 4 bases, and 11 bases lay outside the gene matches. The sequence derives from a woman of 80 years or more with acute or convalescent COVID-19. Material for sequencing was peripheral blood. The chain links TRBV19 to TRBJ1-2; 7 bases line up with TRBD1. CDR3 coding DNA: TGTGCCAGTAGTACTAGGGGACAGTCTCGGAGCTACACCTTC. Protein: CASSTRGQSRSYTF.